This T cell receptor beta chain was obtained from a study of blood T cell repertoires in COVID-19. Study background: Nucleic acid was either cDNA or gDNA, and it came from T cells, B-cell-depleted T cells, or PBMCs.

Trimming removed 3 bases at V and 5 bases at J, with 8 bases between. CDR1 SGDLS and CDR2 YYNGEE come from the germline V gene. The CDR3 runs to 12 residues. Here immunoSEQ multiplex PCR was the method, and the copy in TCRdb shows in-frame clones only, minus some. The sample consists of 150,000 to 200,000 clones, more than 75% of them appearing once. Sequenced sample: peripheral blood. The chain uses TRBV9 and TRBJ1-1; D call uncertain. This receptor was obtained from a man younger than 35 with active or convalescent COVID-19. CDR3 in DNA: TGTGCCAGCAGCGGTTTCATGACTGAAGCTTTCTTT. This sequence encodes CASSGFMTEAFF.